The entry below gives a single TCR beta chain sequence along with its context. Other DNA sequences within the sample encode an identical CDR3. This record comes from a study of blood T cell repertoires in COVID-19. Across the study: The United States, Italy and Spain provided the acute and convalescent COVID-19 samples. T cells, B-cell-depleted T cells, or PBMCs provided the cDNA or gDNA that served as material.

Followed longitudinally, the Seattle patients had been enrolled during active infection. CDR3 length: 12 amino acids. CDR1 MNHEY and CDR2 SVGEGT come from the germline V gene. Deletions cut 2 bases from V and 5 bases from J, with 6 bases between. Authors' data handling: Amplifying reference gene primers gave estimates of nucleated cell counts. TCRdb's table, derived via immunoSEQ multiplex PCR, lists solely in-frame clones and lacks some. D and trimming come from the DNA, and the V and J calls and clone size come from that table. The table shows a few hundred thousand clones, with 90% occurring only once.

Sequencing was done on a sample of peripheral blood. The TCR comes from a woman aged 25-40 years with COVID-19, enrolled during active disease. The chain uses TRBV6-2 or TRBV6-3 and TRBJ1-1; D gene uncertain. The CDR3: CASSYGGTEAFF. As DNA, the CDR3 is TGTGCCAGCAGTTACGGCGGGACTGAAGCTTTCTTT.